These 21 T cell receptor beta chains were sequenced from one sample in a study of T cells in Graves' hyperthyroidism and ophthalmopathy (dated by TCRdb to about 2019). Preparation of the library involved multiplex PCR. TCRdb records Illumina HiSeq 2000 as the sequencer. Amplification of TCR beta CDR3 regions was carried out from RNA transcripts. The TCR CDR3 was subjected to a first round of RT-PCR using the HTBI primer set and the Qiagen OneStep RT-PCR kit. TCRdb itself trimmed the public reads at Q25 with fastp, ran MiXCR and retained productive beta chains. Every CDR3 protein is listed once, alongside the most common genes and DNA of its rows. Counted in this sample were about 300,000 distinct CDR3 sequences; around 17% of them appeared once. 33% of the sample comes from the top ten. Specimen: blood. The receptors stem from a man younger than 40 with Graves' hyperthyroidism.

This clonotype was counted a few times. The V call is TRBV27, the J call TRBJ1-5; D is undetermined. The CDR3 runs 14 residues. Trimming pared 2 bases from V and 6 bases from J, leaving 11 bases between. CDR1 is MNHEY and CDR2 is SMNVEV in the germline V gene (reference sequence). The CDR3 DNA is TGTGCCAGCAGTTTAGCGACTGACGGTCAGCCCCAGCATTTT. Translated, it gives CASSLATDGQPQHF.

This clonotype was observed many times. The chain has TRBV28 and TRBJ2-5; 9 nucleotides line up with TRBD1. Germline lookup yields CDR1 MDHEN and CDR2 SYDVKM. V shed 5 bases, J shed 5 bases, and the junction held 9 bases outside the gene matches. The length of the CDR3 is 15 residues. The CDR3 protein is CASSDRDRVWETQYF. The DNA of the CDR3 is TGTGCCAGCAGTGACCGGGACAGGGTATGGGAGACCCAGTACTTC.

With regard to this clonotype: A much more abundant neighbour one base away suggests this may be a read error. The gene calls are TRBV7-9 and TRBJ1-1, with D possibly matching TRBD1 (6 bases). This CDR3 has 15 amino acids. CDR1 SEHNR and CDR2 FQNEAQ come from the germline V gene (reference sequence). The CDR3 sequence: CASSALRGANTEGFF. The CDR3, as DNA: TGTGCCAGCAGCGCTCTGAGGGGGGCTAACACCGAAGGTTTCTTT.

This clonotype was detected a few times. A much larger clonotype is one base distant, so this may be a read error. V usage is TRBV20-1 and J usage is TRBJ2-7; 7 bases are a match to TRBD1. Per germline, CDR1 DFQATT and CDR2 SNEGSKA (reference sequence). The CDR3 contains 13 residues. The CDR3 coding sequence is TGCAGTGCTTCGACAGGGTTGCCCTACGAGCTGTACTTC. Residues: CSASTGLPYELYF.

The CDR3 nucleotides read TGTGCCAGCAGCTTATTACGGGAAGATTCACCCCTCCACTTT. As protein: CASSLLREDSPLHF. This chain connects TRBV7-9 to TRBJ1-6; D is unresolved. This CDR3 has 14 amino acids. Germline loops: CDR1 SEHNR, CDR2 FQNEAQ (reference sequence). Trimming shortened V by 2 bases and J by 8 bases, and 10 bases separated the two germline ends. Full variable domain (remainder filled in from reference TRBV7-9 and TRBJ1-6): DTGVSQNPRHKITKRGQNVTFRCDPISEHNRLYWYRQTLGQGPEFLTYFQNEAQLEKSRLLSDRFSAERPKGSFSTLEIQRTEQGDSAMYLCASSLLREDSPLHFGNGTRLTVT.

The V call is TRBV5-1, the J call TRBJ2-3; tentative D call: TRBD2 (6 bases). V lost 4 bases to trimming and J lost 2 bases, with 20 bases between them. Germline CDR1 is SGHRS and CDR2 is YFSETQ. The CDR3 totals 17 residues. The CDR3 reads CASSHSPLSGPTDTQYF. DNA of the CDR3: TGCGCCAGCAGCCACTCCCCACTAAGCGGGCCCACAGATACGCAGTATTTT.

This clonotype was detected ten times or more. The chain combines TRBV7-9 with TRBJ2-7; weak D call: TRBD1 (6 bases). The CDR3 is 12 residues long. Germline V CDR1 and CDR2: SEHNR, FQNEAQ (reference sequence). V lost 6 bases to trimming and J lost 3 bases, with 9 bases between them. The CDR3 nucleotides are TGTGCCAGCAGGGGACAAGGCTACGAGCAGTACTTC. It codes for CASRGQGYEQYF.

The rearrangement joins TRBV24-1 to TRBJ2-5; D is ambiguous. Trimming pared 2 bases from V and 4 bases from J, leaving 7 bases between. Germline V gives CDR1 KGHDR, CDR2 SFDVKD. This CDR3 has 13 residues. The CDR3 nucleotides are TGTGCCACCAGTGATTCGCGAAGAGAGACCCAGTACTTC. Amino acids: CATSDSRRETQYF.

This sequence joins TRBV18 and TRBJ1-6; no firm D call. The CDR3 consists of 15 residues. Germline CDR1 and CDR2: KGHSH and LQKENI. V lost 1 base and J lost 10, with 14 bases in between. The CDR3 nucleotides are TGTGCCAGCTCACCACGGGAACTGGGCCGCTCACCCCTCCACTTT. Residues: CASSPRELGRSPLHF.

This clonotype was counted many times. The chain joins TRBV5-1 to TRBJ2-7, with D tentatively TRBD2 (5 bases). CDR3 length equals 17 residues. V was trimmed by 0 bases and J by 2 bases, leaving 18 bases between them. The germline V gene has CDR1 SGHRS and CDR2 YFSETQ. CDR3 bases: TGCGCCAGCAGCTTGGGTGAGGGCCCAAAGGAGACCTACGAGCAGTACTTC. Its translation: CASSLGEGPKETYEQYF.

This sequence joins TRBV11-2 and TRBJ2-7; D may correspond to TRBD1 or TRBD2 (5 bases each). CDR3 length: 14 amino acids. Per germline, CDR1 SGHAT and CDR2 FQNNGV. V lost 5 bases and J lost 6, with 17 bases in between. The CDR3 nucleotides read TGTGCCAGCAGCAATAGCGAGACAGAGGCCGAGCAGTACTTC. Residues: CASSNSETEAEQYF.

J is TRBJ1-1 and V is TRBV10-3, with 7 bases lining up with TRBD1. Germline-derived CDR1 and CDR2 are ENHRY and SYGVKD. The V gene end was trimmed by 4 bases and the J gene end by 2 bases; junction bases not matched to a gene: 1. The CDR3 is 13 residues long. CDR3 region: CAISGDRNTEAFF. The CDR3 DNA sequence: TGTGCCATCAGTGGGGACAGAAACACTGAAGCTTTCTTT.

This clonotype was seen many times. The chain has TRBV28 and TRBJ2-7, with D tentatively TRBD2 (6 bases). Between the trimmed V and J ends, which lost 8 bases and 0 bases, there was a span of 11 bases. This CDR3 is built from 13 residues. Germline values: CDR1 MDHEN, CDR2 SYDVKM. The CDR3: CASAGTDSYEQYF. The CDR3 nucleotides are TGTGCCAGCGCGGGGACGGACTCCTACGAGCAGTACTTC. Looking up the rest from reference TRBV28 and TRBJ2-7 gives the full variable domain: DVKVTQSSRYLVKRTGEKVFLECVQDMDHENMFWYRQDPGLGLRLIYFSYDVKMKEKGDIPEGYSVSREKKERFSLILESASTNQTSMYLCASAGTDSYEQYFGPGTRLTVT.

At least ten counts were recorded for this clonotype. The CDR3 here is CASSPPPHNEQFF. CDR3 DNA sequence: TGTGCCAGCTCACCCCCACCACACAATGAGCAGTTCTTC. V and J are TRBV18 and TRBJ2-1; D is undetermined. The CDR3 has 13 residues. Germline CDR1 KGHSH, CDR2 LQKENI. Trimming left V 3 bases short and J 5 bases short, with 8 bases between.

This clonotype occurred many times. The chain employs TRBV18 and TRBJ1-1; tentatively, D is TRBD1 (6 bases). Germline CDR1 is KGHSH and CDR2 is LQKENI. This CDR3 has 12 residues. Trimming pared 0 bases from V and 10 bases from J, leaving 9 bases between. CDR3 in DNA: TGTGCCAGCTCACCACCGTCAGGGGTAGCTTTCTTT. This encodes CASSPPSGVAFF.

This clonotype was counted many times. V gene TRBV20-1 combines with J gene TRBJ2-7; 7 bases agree with TRBD2. Germline CDR1 reads DFQATT; CDR2 reads SNEGSKA (reference sequence). V lost 4 bases to trimming and J lost 3 bases; unmatched junction nucleotides: 3. This CDR3 comprises 12 residues. The CDR3 spells CSAIRDYYEQYF. The CDR3 DNA reads TGCAGTGCTATCCGGGACTACTACGAGCAGTACTTC.

This clonotype was seen at least ten times. The genes are TRBV27 and TRBJ2-2; 7 bases match TRBD2. The CDR3 covers 15 residues. Germline CDR1 MNHEY, CDR2 SMNVEV (reference sequence). With 8 bases clipped from V and 2 bases from J, the junction kept 8 bases outside the gene matches. Written as DNA, the CDR3 is TGTGCCAGCGCTTTCCTAGCGGTAAACACCGGGGAGCTGTTTTTT. Protein: CASAFLAVNTGELFF.

This clonotype was found a few times. The rearrangement links TRBV19 to TRBJ1-1; no definite D call. The CDR3 length is 13 residues. The germline CDR1 and CDR2 sequences are LNHDA and SQIVND (reference sequence). The germline V and J ends were trimmed by 7 bases and 4 bases, with 13 bases remaining between them. CDR3 amino acids: CASTTTGVTEAFF. The CDR3 DNA sequence: TGTGCCAGTACCACAACGGGAGTCACTGAAGCTTTCTTT.

As to this clonotype: A much larger clone is a single base away; this may be a read error. The rearrangement joins TRBV20-1 to TRBJ2-7; D gene unclear. V was shortened by 5 bases and J by 7 bases, with 15 bases between the two germline ends. CDR3 length: 12 amino acids. Looked up from germline, CDR1 is DFQATT and CDR2 is SNEGSKA (reference sequence). The CDR3 here is CSAYRDTHEQYF. CDR3 DNA: TGCAGTGCTTACCGAGACACTCATGAGCAGTACTTC.

This clonotype was found many times. This sequence joins TRBV6-6 and TRBJ1-2; tentatively, D is TRBD1 (6 bases). Germline CDR1 reads MNHNY; CDR2 reads SVGAGI (reference sequence). V lost 1 base, J lost 6 bases, and 15 bases lay in between. The CDR3 spans 15 residues. DNA for the CDR3: TGTGCCAGCAGTTACTTTTCTACAGGGTTGGATGGCTACACCTTC. Translating gives CASSYFSTGLDGYTF.

This chain connects TRBV5-1 to TRBJ1-4; D gene unclear. V lost 4 bases and J 8 bases, leaving 6 bases between the germline ends. From germline, CDR1 is SGHRS and CDR2 YFSETQ. The CDR3 extends over 11 amino acids. The CDR3 DNA reads TGCGCCAGCAGCGATGGGGAAAAACTGTTTTTT. Amino acid sequence: CASSDGEKLFF.